The next 10 T cell receptor beta chains were all read from a single sample in a study of blood T cell repertoires in COVID-19. This table comes from immunoSEQ multiplex PCR, and its TCRdb copy is limited to in-frame clones, with some not included. Here the sample spans a few hundred thousand clones, around 92% being singletons. Sequencing input: PBMCs or T cells enriched from blood (not recorded which). These receptors all stem from a woman between 45 and 60 years old who had been exposed to COVID-19.

This clone was seen only a few times. The rearrangement joins TRBV13 to TRBJ1-2, with 8 bases that match TRBD1. CDR1 is PRHDT, CDR2 FYEKMQ, per germline (reference sequence). V trimming: 10 bases; J trimming: 12 bases; junction bases outside the gene matches: 7. The CDR3 covers 10 residues. CDR3 DNA: TGTGCCAAAGAGCAGGGGGCGCACACCTTC. Translation gives CAKEQGAHTF.

This chain links TRBV3-1 (or the pseudogene TRBV3-2) with TRBJ1-2, with 8 bases that match TRBD1. CDR1 and CDR2 (germline): LGHDT, YNNKEL (reference sequence). The CDR3 totals 14 residues. V lost 4 bases and J lost 7; bases outside the gene matches: 8. The DNA of the CDR3 is TGTGCCAGCAGCCTCGGACAGGGCGAGGCTGGCTACACCTTC. This translates into CASSLGQGEAGYTF.

V gene TRBV5-4 combines with J gene TRBJ2-7; tentative D call: TRBD1 (5 bases). Germline V gene data show CDR1 as SGHNT and CDR2 as YYREEE (reference sequence). The CDR3 is 14 residues long. Trimming took 6 bases from V and 2 from J, leaving 15 bases between them. The CDR3 DNA is TGTGCCAGCATGGAAGCTGGCAGGGCCTACGAGCAGTACTTC. It specifies CASMEAGRAYEQYF.

J is TRBJ2-7 and V is TRBV18; the match to TRBD1 covers 7 bases. The germline V gene encodes CDR1 KGHSH and CDR2 LQKENI. With 2 bases clipped from V and 3 bases from J, the junction kept 4 bases outside the gene matches. This CDR3 has 14 residues. The CDR3 coding sequence is TGTGCCAGCTCACCAGGGACAGAGAACTACGAGCAGTACTTC. Residues: CASSPGTENYEQYF.

The CDR3 reads CASSRPGGTEAFF. The CDR3 DNA reads TGTGCCAGCAGCCGGCCAGGGGGCACGGAAGCTTTCTTT. The chain links TRBV7-8 to TRBJ1-1; TRBD1 matches at 8 bases. CDR1 and CDR2 (germline): SGHVS, FQNEAQ. The CDR3 has 13 residues. Trimming cost V 5 bases and J 8 bases; bases outside gene matches: 7. Variable domain in full (rest from reference TRBV7-8 and TRBJ1-1): GAGVSQSPRYKVAKRGQDVALRCDPISGHVSLFWYQQALGQGPEFLTYFQNEAQLDKSGLPSDRFFAERPEGSVSTLKIQRTQQEDSAVYLCASSRPGGTEAFFGQGTRLTVV.

The CDR3 is CASTPGVAGPTGELFF. As DNA, the CDR3 is TGTGCCAGCACCCCAGGTGTAGCGGGGCCCACCGGGGAGCTGTTTTTT. The chain has TRBV6-2 or TRBV6-3 and TRBJ2-2; TRBD2 aligns across 8 bases. From germline, CDR1 is MNHEY and CDR2 SVGEGT. The junction had 11 bases not matched to a gene; V was cut back by 7 bases and J by 4 bases. CDR3 length: 16 residues.

J is TRBJ2-1 and V is TRBV4-1, with 10 nucleotides matching TRBD2. The CDR3 totals 17 residues. Germline V lookup: CDR1 MGHRA, CDR2 YSYEKL. The trim removed 1 base at V and 0 bases at J, leaving 3 bases unmatched. The CDR3 is CASSQASGGSSYNEQFF. In DNA, the CDR3 is TGCGCCAGCAGCCAAGCTAGCGGGGGTAGCTCCTACAATGAGCAGTTCTTC.

The chain carries TRBV28 and TRBJ1-4; weak D call: TRBD1 (5 bases). The ends were cut back, 1 base at V and 3 bases at J, with 12 bases in the middle. Germline-derived CDR1 and CDR2 are MDHEN and SYDVKM. The CDR3 has 16 amino acids. This CDR3 reads CASSLLGRTPNEKLFF. The CDR3 coding sequence is TGTGCCAGCAGTTTATTGGGGCGAACTCCTAATGAAAAACTGTTTTTT.

This clone came up once. This rearrangement joins TRBV7-2 to TRBJ2-5, with 8 bases aligning to TRBD1. V lost 2 bases and J lost 9; bases outside the gene matches: 11. CDR3 size: 15 residues. Germline assignment: CDR1 SGHTA and CDR2 FQGNSA. The CDR3: CASSLNRDRWSPQYF. DNA of the CDR3: TGTGCCAGCAGCTTAAATCGGGACAGGTGGTCCCCCCAGTACTTC.

A remark on this clone: Within the sample, other DNA sequences also encode this same CDR3. The rearrangement uses TRBV28 and TRBJ1-1; D call uncertain. There are 12 residues in the CDR3. CDR1 MDHEN and CDR2 SYDVKM come from the germline V gene. V was trimmed by 2 bases and J by 5 bases, leaving 6 bases between them. The CDR3 loop reads CASSLTRTEAFF. The CDR3 DNA is TGTGCCAGCAGTTTAACTCGTACTGAAGCTTTCTTT.